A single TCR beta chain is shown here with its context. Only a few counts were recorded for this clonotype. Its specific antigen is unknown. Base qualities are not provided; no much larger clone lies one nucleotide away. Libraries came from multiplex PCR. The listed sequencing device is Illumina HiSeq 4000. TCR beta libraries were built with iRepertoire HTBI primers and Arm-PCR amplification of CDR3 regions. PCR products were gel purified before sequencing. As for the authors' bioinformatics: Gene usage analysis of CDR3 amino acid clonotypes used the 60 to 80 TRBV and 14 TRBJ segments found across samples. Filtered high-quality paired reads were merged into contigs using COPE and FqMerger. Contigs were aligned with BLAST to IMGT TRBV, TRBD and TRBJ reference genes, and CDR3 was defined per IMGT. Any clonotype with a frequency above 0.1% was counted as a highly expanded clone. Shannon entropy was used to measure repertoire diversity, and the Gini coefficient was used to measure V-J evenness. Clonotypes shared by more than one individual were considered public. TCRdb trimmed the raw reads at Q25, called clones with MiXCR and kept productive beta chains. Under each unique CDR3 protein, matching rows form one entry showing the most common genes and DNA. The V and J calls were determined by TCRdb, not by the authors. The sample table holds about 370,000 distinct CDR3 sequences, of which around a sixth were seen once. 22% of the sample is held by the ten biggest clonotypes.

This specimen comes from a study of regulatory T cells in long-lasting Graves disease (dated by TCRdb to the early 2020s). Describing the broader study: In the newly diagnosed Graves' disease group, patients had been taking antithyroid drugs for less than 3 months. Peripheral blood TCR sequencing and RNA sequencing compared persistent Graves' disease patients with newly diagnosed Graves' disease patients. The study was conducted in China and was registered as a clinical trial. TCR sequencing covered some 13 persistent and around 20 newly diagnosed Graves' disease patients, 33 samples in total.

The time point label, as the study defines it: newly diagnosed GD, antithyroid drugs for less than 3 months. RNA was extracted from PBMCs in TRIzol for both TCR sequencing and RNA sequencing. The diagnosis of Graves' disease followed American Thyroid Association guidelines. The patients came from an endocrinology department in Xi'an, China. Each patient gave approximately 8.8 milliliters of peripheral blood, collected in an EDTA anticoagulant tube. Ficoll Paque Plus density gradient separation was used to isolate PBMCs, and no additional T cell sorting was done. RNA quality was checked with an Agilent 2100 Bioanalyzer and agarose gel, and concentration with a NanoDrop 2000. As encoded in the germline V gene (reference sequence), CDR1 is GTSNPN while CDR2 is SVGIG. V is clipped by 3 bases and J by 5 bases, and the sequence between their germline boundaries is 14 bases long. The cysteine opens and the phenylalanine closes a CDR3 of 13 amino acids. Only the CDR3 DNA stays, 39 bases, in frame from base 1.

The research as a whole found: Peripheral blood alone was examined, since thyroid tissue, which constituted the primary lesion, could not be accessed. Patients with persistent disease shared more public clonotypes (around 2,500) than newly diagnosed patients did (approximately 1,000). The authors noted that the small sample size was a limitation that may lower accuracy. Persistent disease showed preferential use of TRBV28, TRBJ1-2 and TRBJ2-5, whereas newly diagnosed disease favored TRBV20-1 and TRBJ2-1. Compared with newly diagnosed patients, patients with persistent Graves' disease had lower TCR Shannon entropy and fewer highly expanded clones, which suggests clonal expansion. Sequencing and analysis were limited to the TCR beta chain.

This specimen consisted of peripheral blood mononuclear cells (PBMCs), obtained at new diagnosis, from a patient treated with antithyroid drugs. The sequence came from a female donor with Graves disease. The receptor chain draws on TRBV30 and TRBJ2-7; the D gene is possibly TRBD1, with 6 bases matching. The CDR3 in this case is CAWRTTGGDEQYF. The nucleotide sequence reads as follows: TGTGCCTGGAGGACGACAGGAGGCGACGAGCAGTACTTC.